One and the same sample provided the 17 T cell receptor beta chains below, sequenced in a study of blood T cell repertoires in COVID-19. Some clones are missing from TCRdb's copy, which holds only in-frame ones; the method was immunoSEQ multiplex PCR. The sample consists of 300,000 to 400,000 clones, roughly 86% of them appearing once. The sample consisted of peripheral blood. Every receptor here comes from a woman in her sixties or seventies with COVID-19, enrolled during active disease.

V usage is TRBV7-8 and J usage is TRBJ2-3, with 8 bases matching TRBD1. Germline V gene lookup returns CDR1 SGHVS and CDR2 FQNEAQ. V lost 5 bases, J lost 4 bases, and 2 bases stayed unmatched. This CDR3 is 13 amino acids long. In DNA, the CDR3 is TGTGCCAGCAGCCGACAGGGGTCAGATACGCAGTATTTT. As protein: CASSRQGSDTQYF.

Notes on this clone: Other DNA sequences from this sample encode an identical CDR3 as well. This chain links TRBV30 with TRBJ2-2, with TRBD2 matching over 14 bases. J gave up 6 bases and V 5 bases, and 5 bases lay outside the gene matches. CDR3 size: 15 residues. Per germline, CDR1 GTSNPN and CDR2 SVGIG (reference sequence). The CDR3 region is CAWSPGLAGAGELFF. As DNA, the CDR3 is TGTGCCTGGTCGCCGGGACTAGCGGGGGCCGGGGAGCTGTTTTTT.

The chain recombines TRBV18 with TRBJ2-3; 8 bases align to TRBD2. J was trimmed by 3 bases and V by 1 base; bases with no gene match: 6. Germline assignment: CDR1 KGHSH and CDR2 LQKENI. The length of the CDR3 is 16 residues. The DNA of the CDR3 is TGTGCCAGCTCACCACAACGACTAGCGCATACAGATACGCAGTATTTT. Its translation: CASSPQRLAHTDTQYF. The entire variable domain, with the rest obtained from reference TRBV18 and TRBJ2-3, is as follows: NAGVMQNPRHLVRRRGQEARLRCSPMKGHSHVYWYRQLPEEGLKFMVYLQKENIIDESGMPKERFSAEFPKEGPSILRIQQVVRGDSAAYFCASSPQRLAHTDTQYFGPGTRLTVL.

The rearrangement links TRBV4-1 to TRBJ1-5, with 7 bases aligning to TRBD1. Germline values: CDR1 MGHRA, CDR2 YSYEKL. The CDR3 length is 15 residues. The V and J ends lost 2 bases and 6 bases, in that order; junction bases with no gene match: 7. As DNA, the CDR3 is TGCGCCAGCAGCCAACTAAACAGGGGAGCTCAGCCCCAGCATTTT. Residues: CASSQLNRGAQPQHF.

The CDR3 DNA is TGTGCCAGCAGCGCCCGCTGGACAGGGCTGAACACTGAAGCTTTCTTT. As protein: CASSARWTGLNTEAFF. The chain couples TRBV11-2 to TRBJ1-1, with 8 bases that match TRBD1. J was trimmed by 0 bases and V by 5 bases; bases with no gene match: 8. Germline CDR1 and CDR2: SGHAT and FQNNGV. The CDR3 consists of 16 residues.

This sequence joins TRBV24-1 and TRBJ2-3, with D possibly matching TRBD2 (6 bases). Germline lookup yields CDR1 KGHDR and CDR2 SFDVKD. CDR3 length: 16 residues. The V end was cut by 5 bases, the J end by 6 bases, with 20 bases between. The CDR3 coding sequence is TGTGCCACCAGTGGGCCGGGAGCCCGGAAAGCGGATACGCAGTATTTT. This translates into CATSGPGARKADTQYF.

This chain connects TRBV3-1 (or the pseudogene TRBV3-2) to TRBJ2-5; D is perhaps TRBD2 (6 bases). Trimming took off 4 bases at V and 5 bases at J, with 17 bases between the two ends. The CDR3 is made up of 15 amino acids. Germline CDR1 is LGHDT and CDR2 is YNNKEL (reference sequence). CDR3 DNA sequence: TGTGCCAGCAGCCTCCTAGCGCTCTCCGGGGAGACCCAGTACTTC. Translated: CASSLLALSGETQYF.

This clone was recorded only once. The chain is built from TRBV3-1 (or the pseudogene TRBV3-2) and TRBJ1-3; D might be TRBD1 (6 bases). Deletions cut 4 bases from V and 5 bases from J, with 15 bases between. This CDR3 contains 15 residues. Germline V gene data show CDR1 as LGHDT and CDR2 as YNNKEL (reference sequence). The CDR3: CASSPSWGGRNTIYF. CDR3 sequence (DNA): TGTGCCAGCAGCCCAAGTTGGGGGGGCAGAAACACCATATATTTT.

The chain links TRBV9 to TRBJ1-4; D is undetermined. The CDR3 has 14 residues. With 4 bases removed from V and 4 bases from J, the gap between germline ends came to 11 bases. Germline V gene sequence: CDR1 SGDLS, CDR2 YYNGEE. The CDR3 spells CASSSEEVNEKLFF. Written as DNA, the CDR3 is TGTGCCAGCAGCTCAGAGGAGGTTAATGAAAAACTGTTTTTT.

The CDR3 loop reads CASSFEGMNTEAFF. The CDR3 nucleotides read TGCGCCAGCAGCTTCGAGGGAATGAACACTGAAGCTTTCTTT. This rearrangement joins TRBV5-1 to TRBJ1-1; D is ambiguous. Germline CDR1 is SGHRS and CDR2 is YFSETQ. V lost 2 bases and J 0 bases, leaving 8 bases between the germline ends. The CDR3 consists of 14 residues.

The J gene is TRBJ1-3, the V gene TRBV30, with 10 bases fitting TRBD1. V lost 6 bases, J lost 2 bases, and 4 bases stayed unmatched. CDR1 is GTSNPN, CDR2 SVGIG, per germline (reference sequence). This CDR3 contains 14 residues. The chain's CDR3 is CACGGTGAGNTIYF. The CDR3 DNA reads TGTGCCTGTGGCGGGACAGGGGCTGGAAACACCATATATTTT.

This chain connects TRBV7-2 to TRBJ2-5, with TRBD2 identical over 8 bases. The CDR3 loop spans 14 amino acids. Germline V gene lookup returns CDR1 SGHTA and CDR2 FQGNSA. Unmatched junction bases numbered 7, after V lost 5 bases and J lost 5 bases. The CDR3 DNA reads as TGTGCCAGCAGCCCAGAGGGACTAGTCGAGACCCAGTACTTC. The encoded protein is CASSPEGLVETQYF.

The chain links TRBV23-1 to TRBJ1-1; maybe TRBD1 (5 bases). TRBV23-1 is flagged as an ORF with uncertain function. The CDR3 loop spans 15 amino acids. Trimming took 1 base from V and 5 from J, leaving 14 bases between them. As DNA, the CDR3 is TGCGCCAGCAGTCAATTGAGGCACAGGCCTACTGAAGCTTTCTTT. It codes for CASSQLRHRPTEAFF.

V usage is TRBV19 and J usage is TRBJ2-7, with a weak D call TRBD1 (6 bases). From germline, CDR1 is LNHDA and CDR2 SQIVND (reference sequence). The germline V and J ends were trimmed by 0 bases and 6 bases, with 15 bases remaining between them. The CDR3 contains 15 residues. The CDR3 DNA is TGTGCCAGTAGTATAGATGGGACACAAGGGGTCGAGCAGTACTTC. Translation gives CASSIDGTQGVEQYF.

V and J are TRBV4-3 and TRBJ1-2, with a tentative D call TRBD1 (6 bases). The CDR3 has 16 amino acids. V was pared by 0 bases and J by 4 bases, with 15 bases between. Germline V lookup: CDR1 LGHNA, CDR2 YSLEER. The CDR3 reads CASSQDGQGLFYGYTF. The CDR3 bases are TGCGCCAGCAGCCAAGACGGCCAGGGGCTCTTCTATGGCTACACCTTC.

The chain has TRBV5-1 and TRBJ1-1, with 7 bases that match TRBD1. Germline V gives CDR1 SGHRS, CDR2 YFSETQ. CDR3 length equals 12 residues. The J segment lost 7 bases and the V segment lost 6 bases, leaving 6 bases of the junction unmatched. The CDR3, as DNA: TGCGCCAGCACTCAGACAGGGATTGAAGCTTTCTTT. Its protein product is CASTQTGIEAFF. Supplemented by reference TRBV5-1 and TRBJ1-1, the full variable domain reads KAGVTQTPRYLIKTRGQQVTLSCSPISGHRSVSWYQQTPGQGLQFLFEYFSETQRNKGNFPGRFSGRQFSNSRSEMNVSTLELGDSALYLCASTQTGIEAFFGQGTRLTVV.

The rearrangement links TRBV4-2 to TRBJ1-5, with TRBD1 matching over 8 bases. From germline, CDR1 is LGHNA and CDR2 YNFKEQ. V gave up 4 bases and J gave up 0 bases; unmatched junction bases: 11. The CDR3 totals 18 residues. The CDR3 DNA sequence: TGTGCCAGCAGCCCCTTGGGCACACAGGGGGATAGCAATCAGCCCCAGCATTTT. Protein sequence: CASSPLGTQGDSNQPQHF.